Below, 24 T cell receptor beta chains from the same sample are listed, as sequenced in a study of T cells in Graves' hyperthyroidism and ophthalmopathy. RNA transcripts provided the source from which TCR beta CDR3 regions were amplified. TCR CDR3 underwent first-round RT-PCR with the HTBI primer set. TCRdb reanalysed the multiplex PCR reads using MiXCR and keeps one entry per CDR3 protein. The table records hundreds of thousands of distinct CDR3 sequences, roughly 46% of them present only once. Sequencing was done on a sample of peripheral blood or thyroid tissue (not recorded which). The source is an adult man with Graves' disease, either hyperthyroidism or ophthalmopathy (not recorded which).

This clonotype was observed a few times. The V call is TRBV20-1, the J call TRBJ1-1; TRBD1 might be the D (5 bases). Between the trimmed V and J ends, which lost 0 bases and 5 bases, there was a span of 16 bases. The CDR3 runs to 15 residues. The germline CDR1 and CDR2 sequences are DFQATT and SNEGSKA (reference sequence). The CDR3: CSARDTFRGYTEAFF. CDR3 DNA: TGCAGTGCTAGAGATACCTTTAGGGGTTATACTGAAGCTTTCTTT.

Of note for this clonotype: The conserved phenylalanine or tryptophan is not found at the CDR3 terminus, so this likely reflects a read error. The DNA is left out, because the CDR3 cannot be placed on it with certainty; the CDR3 is given as TCRdb lists it. The gene calls are TRBV7-2 and TRBJ2-5; TRBD2 is the table's D call, not checked against the DNA. The CDR3 is made up of 13 amino acids, end residues included. Germline values: CDR1 SGHTA, CDR2 FQGNSA. The CDR3: CASSFYICSARVN.

To note about this clonotype: The conserved phenylalanine or tryptophan is not found at the CDR3 terminus, so this likely reflects a read error. Because the CDR3's place on the DNA is in doubt, the DNA is left out and the CDR3 is given as listed by TCRdb. This rearrangement joins TRBV10-3 to TRBJ1-2. Germline CDR1 is ENHRY and CDR2 is SYGVKD. A total of 13 residues make up the CDR3, ends included. The CDR3 here is CAISEGTSGGPTY.

The chain has TRBV19 and TRBJ1-5, with a tentative D call TRBD1 (5 bases). V shed 6 bases and J shed 3 bases, with 15 bases lying between them. Germline loops: CDR1 LNHDA, CDR2 SQIVND (reference sequence). The CDR3 consists of 15 residues. This chain's CDR3 is CASSPGTSANQPQHF. The CDR3 coding sequence is TGTGCCAGTAGCCCAGGGACGTCGGCCAATCAGCCCCAGCATTTT.

This clonotype has just one count. The gene calls are TRBV7-2 and TRBJ1-5; maybe TRBD1 (5 bases). The CDR3 spans 14 residues. Trimming stripped 4 bases from V and 7 bases from J, with 14 bases between. Germline assignment: CDR1 SGHTA and CDR2 FQGNSA. CDR3 protein: CASSSPEGPQPQHF. For the CDR3, the DNA is TGTGCCAGCAGCTCCCCGGAGGGGCCCCAGCCCCAGCATTTT.

This chain joins TRBV12-5 and TRBJ2-5; possibly TRBD1 for D (6 bases). V lost 3 bases and J lost 5, with 10 bases in between. Per the germline V gene, CDR1 is LGHNT and CDR2 is FRNRAP. The CDR3 is 13 amino acids. CDR3: CASGLGGRETQYF. The CDR3 nucleotides are TGTGCTAGTGGTTTAGGGGGACGGGAGACCCAGTACTTC. Supplemented by reference TRBV12-5 and TRBJ2-5, the full variable domain reads DARVTQTPRHKVTEMGQEVTMRCQPILGHNTVFWYRQTMMQGLELLAYFRNRAPLDDSGMPKDRFSAEMPDATLATLKIQPSEPRDSAVYFCASGLGGRETQYFGPGTRLLVL.

About this clonotype itself: A much larger clone differs from this one at a single base, so this may be a read error. As the CDR3 is not closed by the conserved phenylalanine or tryptophan, this likely results from a read error. This chain links TRBV2 with TRBJ1-2; 8 nucleotides agree with TRBD1. Germline V gives CDR1 SNHLY, CDR2 FYNNEI. With 5 bases clipped from V and 4 bases from J, the junction kept 9 bases outside the gene matches. The CDR3 has 15 residues. This chain's CDR3 is CASSSDRVVGYGYTL. In nucleotides, the CDR3 is TGTGCCAGCAGTTCGGACAGGGTAGTCGGCTATGGCTACACCCTC.

Written as DNA, the CDR3 is TGTGCCAGCAGCCTCTGGAAGGGGTCGGGCACTGAAGCTTTCTTT. Amino acids: CASSLWKGSGTEAFF. V usage is TRBV7-6 and J usage is TRBJ1-1, with D perhaps TRBD1 (5 bases). CDR1 SGHVS and CDR2 FNYEAQ come from the germline V gene. V was pared by 5 bases and J by 4 bases, with 17 bases between. The CDR3 length is 15 residues.

Notes on this clonotype: A much larger clone lies a single base off, so this may be a read error. The chain has TRBV10-2 and TRBJ1-2; a possible D gene is TRBD1 (5 bases). The CDR3 loop spans 14 amino acids. CDR1 and CDR2 (germline): WSHSY, SAAADI. CDR3 nucleotide sequence: TGCGCCAGCAGTAAGTCTTCAGGGTACTATGGCTACACCTTC. Protein sequence: CASSKSSGYYGYTF.

CDR3 residues: CASSSDGTYGYTF. DNA for the CDR3: TGTGCCAGCAGCTCCGACGGAACTTATGGCTACACCTTC. This chain uses TRBV5-4 with TRBJ1-2, with no clear D. Germline CDR1 is SGHNT and CDR2 is YYREEE (reference sequence). V was cut by 3 bases and J by 5 bases, with 11 bases left in between. This CDR3 region has 13 residues.

The chain joins TRBV5-4 to TRBJ1-2; possible D gene TRBD1, 6 bases. The CDR3 is 14 amino acids. CDR1 SGHNT and CDR2 YYREEE come from the germline V gene (reference sequence). V lost 3 bases, J lost 0 bases, and 9 bases lay in between. The CDR3 sequence: CASSWTEANYGYTF. CDR3 sequence (DNA): TGTGCCAGCAGCTGGACAGAAGCTAACTATGGCTACACCTTC.

The sample holds a few counts of this clonotype. The V gene is TRBV6-6, the J gene TRBJ1-4, with D uncertain. This CDR3 contains 14 residues. In germline, CDR1 is MNHNY, CDR2 SVGAGI (reference sequence). V was shortened by 7 bases and J by 0 bases, with 9 bases between the two germline ends. The CDR3 protein is CASTRTATNEKLFF. The DNA of the CDR3 is TGTGCCAGCACTCGGACGGCAACTAATGAAAAACTGTTTTTT.

V gene TRBV15 combines with J gene TRBJ1-6, with D hard to call. Germline values: CDR1 LNHNV, CDR2 YYDKDF (reference sequence). Trimming removed 0 bases from V and 8 bases from J, with 8 bases in between. The CDR3 loop spans 14 amino acids. The CDR3 here is CATSRDLADSPLHF. The CDR3 nucleotides read TGTGCCACCAGCAGAGATCTCGCGGATTCACCCCTCCACTTT.

The rearrangement links TRBV7-9 to TRBJ1-5; 11 bases are a match to TRBD1. Germline CDR1 reads SEHNR; CDR2 reads FQNEAQ (reference sequence). The CDR3 covers 16 residues. After removal of 5 bases from V and 6 bases from J, the junction contained 9 bases not matched to a gene. The CDR3 protein is CASSPPDRGPIQPQHF. CDR3 in DNA: TGTGCCAGCAGCCCGCCGGACAGGGGGCCCATTCAGCCCCAGCATTTT.

The table lists this clonotype with a few counts. A much larger clone lies one base from this, so it may be a read error. The genes are TRBV29-1 and TRBJ1-6; D call uncertain. V dropped 4 bases and J dropped 5 bases, with 6 bases sitting between them. CDR1 and CDR2 from the germline V gene are SQVTM and ANQGSEA. This CDR3 comprises 12 residues. The CDR3 DNA reads TGCAGCGTTGGACGGAATAATTCACCCCTCCACTTT. Translated: CSVGRNNSPLHF.

At least ten counts were recorded for this clonotype. The rearrangement uses TRBV19 and TRBJ1-5, with TRBD1 matching 12 bases. Germline-derived CDR1 and CDR2 are LNHDA and SQIVND (reference sequence). CDR3 length: 16 amino acids. Trimming removed 5 bases from V and 1 base from J; junction bases left unmatched: 3. This chain's CDR3 is CASSSGQGASNQPQHF. CDR3 DNA: TGTGCCAGTAGTTCGGGACAGGGGGCAAGCAATCAGCCCCAGCATTTT. The entire variable domain, with the rest obtained from reference TRBV19 and TRBJ1-5, is as follows: DGGITQSPKYLFRKEGQNVTLSCEQNLNHDAMYWYRQDPGQGLRLIYYSQIVNDFQKGDIAEGYSVSREKKESFPLTVTSAQKNPTAFYLCASSSGQGASNQPQHFGDGTRLSIL.

This clonotype was recorded a few times. The CDR3 DNA sequence: TGCAGTGCTAGCGCTAGCGGTGTTCCTGAGACCCAGTACTTC. Encoded protein: CSASASGVPETQYF. This chain connects TRBV20-1 to TRBJ2-5, with 7 bases identical to TRBD2. With V trimmed by 3 bases and J by 5 bases, 9 bases remained unmatched. CDR1 is DFQATT and CDR2 is SNEGSKA in the germline V gene (reference sequence). CDR3 length: 14 residues.

The chain combines TRBV7-9 with TRBJ1-1; D call uncertain. Per the germline V gene, CDR1 is SEHNR and CDR2 is FQNEAQ (reference sequence). The CDR3 is 15 residues long. Trimming removed 1 base at V and 0 bases at J, with 9 bases between. The CDR3 spells CASSLGSALNTEAFF. In nucleotides, the CDR3 is TGTGCCAGCAGCTTAGGGTCAGCCTTGAACACTGAAGCTTTCTTT.

In this sample, this clonotype turned up a few times. This sequence joins TRBV29-1 and TRBJ1-1; D is uncertain. V was cut by 4 bases and J by 0 bases, with 9 bases left in between. This CDR3 has 13 residues. CDR1 is SQVTM and CDR2 is ANQGSEA in the germline V gene. The CDR3 DNA reads as TGCAGCGTTGCAGTATCCATGAACACTGAAGCTTTCTTT. This encodes CSVAVSMNTEAFF.

This clonotype was observed a few times. This chain uses TRBV19 with TRBJ1-1; unclear D gene. Trimming took off 2 bases at V and 1 base at J, with 11 bases between the two ends. CDR3 size: 15 residues. From germline, CDR1 is LNHDA and CDR2 SQIVND (reference sequence). CDR3 bases: TGTGCCAGTAGTATAATCCCACCCGGGAACACTGAAGCTTTCTTT. Amino acid sequence: CASSIIPPGNTEAFF. The full variable domain, completed using reference TRBV19 and TRBJ1-1, is DGGITQSPKYLFRKEGQNVTLSCEQNLNHDAMYWYRQDPGQGLRLIYYSQIVNDFQKGDIAEGYSVSREKKESFPLTVTSAQKNPTAFYLCASSIIPPGNTEAFFGQGTRLTVV.

This clonotype appeared once. This CDR3 is missing its conserved last phenylalanine or tryptophan, likely due to a read error. This chain uses TRBV7-2 with TRBJ1-2; D possibly corresponds to TRBD1 (5 bases). CDR1 and CDR2 from the germline V gene are SGHTA and FQGNSA. Trimming pared 7 bases from V and 8 bases from J, leaving 20 bases between. This CDR3 has 14 amino acids. The CDR3 bases are TGTGCCAGCACCTTGGGGAGGGGCAGTGAAGGCTACACCCTC. This codes for CASTLGRGSEGYTL.

This clonotype was observed a few times. The chain uses TRBV6-6 and TRBJ1-1, with TRBD1 as a possible D gene (6 bases). The CDR3 extends over 13 amino acids. Germline V gene lookup returns CDR1 MNHNY and CDR2 SVGAGI (reference sequence). V lost 6 bases and J lost 7, with 15 bases in between. The CDR3 sequence is CASREPLTGEAFF. In DNA, the CDR3 is TGTGCCAGCAGGGAACCCCTGACAGGTGAAGCTTTCTTT.

The rearrangement joins TRBV2 to TRBJ2-7; 7 bases match TRBD1. The CDR3 spans 15 residues. Germline V CDR1 and CDR2: SNHLY, FYNNEI. After removal of 6 bases from V and 2 bases from J, the junction contained 10 bases not matched to a gene. The chain's CDR3 is CASSLGFQGAYEQYF. The CDR3 bases are TGTGCCAGCAGCTTAGGATTCCAGGGGGCCTACGAGCAGTACTTC.

CDR3 DNA sequence: TGCAGCGCCACGGTAGGGAGGACTGAAGCTTTCTTT. It codes for CSATVGRTEAFF. The gene calls are TRBV29-1 and TRBJ1-1; D is ambiguous. The CDR3 loop spans 12 amino acids. Germline lookup yields CDR1 SQVTM and CDR2 ANQGSEA. The ends were cut back, 7 bases at V and 5 bases at J, with 14 bases in the middle.